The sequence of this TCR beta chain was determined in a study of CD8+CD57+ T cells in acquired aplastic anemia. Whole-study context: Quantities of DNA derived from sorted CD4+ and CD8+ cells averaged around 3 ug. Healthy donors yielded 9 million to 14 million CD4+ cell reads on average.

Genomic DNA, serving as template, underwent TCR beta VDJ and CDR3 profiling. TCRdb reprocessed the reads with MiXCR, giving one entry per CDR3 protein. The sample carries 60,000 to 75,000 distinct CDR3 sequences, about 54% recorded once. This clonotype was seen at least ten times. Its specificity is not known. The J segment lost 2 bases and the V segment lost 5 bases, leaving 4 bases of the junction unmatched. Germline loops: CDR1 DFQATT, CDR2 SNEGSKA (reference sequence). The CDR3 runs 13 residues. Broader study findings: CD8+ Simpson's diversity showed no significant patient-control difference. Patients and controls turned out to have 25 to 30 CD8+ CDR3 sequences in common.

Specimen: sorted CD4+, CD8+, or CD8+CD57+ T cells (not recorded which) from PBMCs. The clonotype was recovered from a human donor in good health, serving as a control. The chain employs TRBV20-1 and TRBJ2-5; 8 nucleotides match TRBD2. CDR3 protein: CSAVSGTQETQYF. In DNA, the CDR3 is TGCAGTGCTGTTAGCGGGACACAAGAGACCCAGTACTTC.